Presented here are 11 T cell receptor beta chains from one specimen sequenced in a study of blood T cell repertoires in COVID-19. Assay used: immunoSEQ multiplex PCR; TCRdb lists only in-frame clones, some missing. The table shows about 73,000 clones, with roughly 90% occurring only once. The sequenced sample consisted of peripheral blood. The receptor set was obtained from a woman of 80 years or more with active or convalescent COVID-19.

The chain recombines TRBV6-2 or TRBV6-3 with TRBJ2-7, with TRBD2 matching over 7 bases. The CDR3 totals 16 residues. Germline CDR1 MNHEY, CDR2 SVGEGT. J gave up 0 bases and V 6 bases, and 11 bases lay outside the gene matches. Here the CDR3 reads CASSHPGGLLSYEQYF. In DNA, the CDR3 is TGTGCCAGCAGCCACCCCGGGGGGTTGCTCTCCTACGAGCAGTACTTC.

This chain links TRBV7-9 with TRBJ1-4, with no clear D. Germline CDR1 SEHNR, CDR2 FQNEAQ (reference sequence). CDR3 length equals 13 residues. V shed 2 bases and J shed 3 bases, with 4 bases lying between them. The CDR3 spells CASSLTANEKLFF. The CDR3 bases are TGTGCCAGCAGCTTAACGGCTAATGAAAAACTGTTTTTT. The variable domain in full, completed from reference TRBV7-9 and TRBJ1-4, reads DTGVSQNPRHKITKRGQNVTFRCDPISEHNRLYWYRQTLGQGPEFLTYFQNEAQLEKSRLLSDRFSAERPKGSFSTLEIQRTEQGDSAMYLCASSLTANEKLFFGSGTQLSVL.

The chain recombines TRBV9 with TRBJ1-3; D call uncertain. This CDR3 contains 15 residues. V dropped 0 bases and J dropped 4 bases, with 11 bases sitting between them. Germline V lookup: CDR1 SGDLS, CDR2 YYNGEE. Here the CDR3 reads CASSVAERAGNTIYF. CDR3 sequence (DNA): TGTGCCAGCAGCGTAGCTGAGAGGGCCGGAAACACCATATATTTT.

The chain recombines TRBV10-3 with TRBJ2-2, with D possibly TRBD1 on 6 matching bases. This CDR3 comprises 15 residues. Germline CDR1 ENHRY, CDR2 SYGVKD. Trimming stripped 6 bases from V and 0 bases from J, with 11 bases between. CDR3 DNA: TGTGCCATCAGAACGGACAGCACGAACACCGGGGAGCTGTTTTTT. This codes for CAIRTDSTNTGELFF.

The genes are TRBV19 and TRBJ1-5, with D uncertain. Trimming pared 4 bases from V and 7 bases from J, leaving 17 bases between. The CDR3 totals 15 residues. Germline V gene lookup returns CDR1 LNHDA and CDR2 SQIVND (reference sequence). The CDR3: CASSTEDGPGQPQHF. DNA for the CDR3: TGTGCCAGTAGTACCGAGGACGGTCCGGGGCAGCCCCAGCATTTT.

The CDR3 region has the DNA TGTGCCAGCCGACTTCGGGGGGCAGGGAACATTCAGTACTTC. Its translation: CASRLRGAGNIQYF. The chain joins TRBV5-8 to TRBJ2-4, with D tentatively TRBD2 (7 bases). The V gene's germline CDR1 is SGHTS and CDR2 YDEGEE. The CDR3 is 14 residues long. The V end lost 7 bases, the J end lost 7 bases, and 18 bases lay between the germline ends.

For this clone: The same CDR3 arises from other DNA sequences in this sample as well. The V and J genes are TRBV15 and TRBJ1-1; D not certain. The CDR3 loop spans 14 amino acids. In germline, CDR1 is LNHNV, CDR2 YYDKDF (reference sequence). Deletions cut 0 bases from V and 1 base from J, with 6 bases between. CDR3 residues: CATSRDRQNTEAFF. In DNA, the CDR3 is TGTGCCACCAGCAGAGACAGACAGAACACTGAAGCTTTCTTT.

This sequence joins TRBV7-2 and TRBJ2-2, with D possibly TRBD1 on 6 matching bases. The V and J ends lost 4 bases and 4 bases respectively, with 7 bases between them. The CDR3 totals 13 residues. Germline CDR1 SGHTA, CDR2 FQGNSA. Here the CDR3 DNA reads TGTGCCAGCAGCTCGACAGGCACCGGGGAGCTGTTTTTT. This encodes CASSSTGTGELFF.

This clone has a single count. The genes are TRBV11-1 and TRBJ2-3; the match to TRBD1 covers 10 bases. CDR3 size: 16 residues. The germline gives CDR1 SGHAT, CDR2 FQDESV (reference sequence). V shed 5 bases and J 4 bases; nucleotides not matched to a gene: 9. In DNA, the CDR3 is TGTGCCAGCAGCACCCGACAGGGGGCGCCCGCAGATACGCAGTATTTT. Its translation is CASSTRQGAPADTQYF.

Comments on this clone: Compared with germline, one end of the junction differs, possibly owing to a read error. The chain uses TRBV6-2 or TRBV6-3 and TRBJ1-1; 9 nucleotides line up with TRBD1. Germline V gene data show CDR1 as MNHEY and CDR2 as SVGEGT. CDR3 size: 13 residues. The CDR3 spells CASSPLDRGAVWF. CDR3 coding DNA: TGTGCCAGCAGTCCCCTCGACAGGGGGGCTGTGTGGTTT.

As DNA, the CDR3 is TGCGCCAGCAGCGCTACTAGCGGGGCTTCAGATACGCAGTATTTT. It yields the protein CASSATSGASDTQYF. J is TRBJ2-3 and V is TRBV5-1, with 10 bases matching TRBD2. V gave up 4 bases and J gave up 4 bases; unmatched junction bases: 6. The germline CDR1 and CDR2 sequences are SGHRS and YFSETQ. This CDR3 comprises 15 residues.